These T cell receptor beta chains were read from a single sample in a study of cytomegalovirus exposure and HLA in healthy donors. Assay used: immunoSEQ multiplex PCR; TCRdb lists only in-frame clones, some missing. The sample has about 88,000 clones, more than 80% seen once; the top ten hold 2.3%. The sequenced sample consisted of PBMCs. These receptor sequences come from a man aged 18 to 29 in good health and CMV-seronegative. The conserved cysteine and the conserved F or W are not part of the CDR3 here. The order of the fields is D gene, V gene, CDR3 protein. A D gene is named only where the DNA matches it firmly.

. | TRBV13 | ASSLGGNEQF
TRBD2 | TRBV15 | ATSRAGTSGSDERY
. | TRBV28 | ASRNRPDYVNEKLF
. | TRBV21-1 | ASSHSGSYEQY
TRBD1 | TRBV2 | ASILQGTPSGVSTDTQY
. | TRBV13 | ASSLSPIWGSSYNEQF
TRBD2 | TRBV28 | ASSSPGALAGGFNEQF
. | TRBV7-9 | SSSSRAMENTEAF
. | TRBV4-2 | ASSPDWAEQPQH
. | TRBV19 | ASKKGIRERAYNEQF
. | TRBV5-1 | ASSLRDISNTGELF
. | TRBV28 | ASSRGLRAYEQY
TRBD1 | TRBV28 | ASSLTGQGGSYGYT
. | TRBV7-2 | ASSGRGGADTQY
. | TRBV27 | ASSLYSAPVTGTEAF
TRBD2 | TRBV5-1 | ASSLFLPNRGGSAGELF
. | TRBV7-9 | ASSLEGTGTVGKLF
TRBD2 | TRBV7-6 | ASSQGLAGGLGEQF
. | TRBV14 | ASSPRVGEQY
TRBD1 | TRBV19 | ASSVRRGIYEQY